Presented here are 31 T cell receptor beta chains from one specimen sequenced in a study of blood T cell repertoires in COVID-19. The repertoire was sequenced with immunoSEQ multiplex PCR; TCRdb's copy has only in-frame clones and lacks some. This table holds fewer than 300,000 clones, 80% to 85% found once. Source material: peripheral blood. All receptors derive from a person aged 65 to 85 with COVID-19, enrolled during active disease.

The chain is built from TRBV11-2 and TRBJ2-3; tentatively, D is TRBD2 (5 bases). V lost 7 bases to trimming and J lost 0 bases, with 14 bases between them. The CDR3 loop spans 15 amino acids. Germline V gene data show CDR1 as SGHAT and CDR2 as FQNNGV. CDR3 protein: CASTRRSGSTDTQYF. CDR3 nucleotides: TGTGCCAGCACCCGGCGGAGCGGTAGCACAGATACGCAGTATTTT. Looking up the rest from reference TRBV11-2 and TRBJ2-3 gives the full variable domain: EAGVAQSPRYKIIEKRQSVAFWCNPISGHATLYWYQQILGQGPKLLIQFQNNGVVDDSQLPKDRFSAERLKGVDSTLKIQPAKLEDSAVYLCASTRRSGSTDTQYFGPGTRLTVL.

The chain recombines TRBV3-1 (or the pseudogene TRBV3-2) with TRBJ1-4; 7 nucleotides match TRBD1. The CDR3 is made up of 14 amino acids. V trimming: 4 bases; J trimming: 8 bases; junction bases outside the gene matches: 7. Germline CDR1 LGHDT, CDR2 YNNKEL (reference sequence). As DNA, the CDR3 is TGTGCCAGCAGCCGCTCCGGGACAGTGGAAAAACTGTTTTTT. Protein: CASSRSGTVEKLFF.

This clone has ten or more counts. This chain connects TRBV6-2 or TRBV6-3 to TRBJ2-7; 9 bases are shared with TRBD1. The CDR3 has 14 amino acids. Germline trimming cut 5 bases from V and 4 bases from J; bases unmatched to any gene: 6. Germline CDR1 MNHEY, CDR2 SVGEGT. The CDR3 nucleotides are TGTGCCAGCAGTCAGCAGACAGGGGGGTACGAGCAGTACTTC. This gives the protein CASSQQTGGYEQYF.

This clone was observed once. This chain connects TRBV7-3 to TRBJ1-4; no reliable D call. This CDR3 has 15 amino acids. The V and J ends lost 0 bases and 7 bases respectively, with 12 bases between them. Germline values: CDR1 SGHTA, CDR2 FQGTGA. CDR3 DNA: TGTGCCAGCAGCTTAACCCCGGGGTATGGTGAAAAACTGTTTTTT. Translation: CASSLTPGYGEKLFF.

This rearrangement joins TRBV28 to TRBJ1-5; D gene ambiguous. Germline V gene lookup returns CDR1 MDHEN and CDR2 SYDVKM. Between the trimmed V and J ends, which lost 2 bases and 0 bases, there was a span of 5 bases. This CDR3 is 14 amino acids long. CDR3 residues: CASSLTYSNQPQHF. As DNA, the CDR3 is TGTGCCAGCAGTTTAACTTATAGCAATCAGCCCCAGCATTTT.

The chain uses TRBV15 and TRBJ1-5; D remains ambiguous. CDR3 length: 14 residues. V was shortened by 5 bases and J by 7 bases, with 15 bases between the two germline ends. Germline CDR1 LNHNV, CDR2 YYDKDF (reference sequence). The CDR3 sequence is CATSPDGVRQPQHF. The CDR3 coding sequence is TGTGCCACCAGCCCTGACGGGGTTCGACAGCCCCAGCATTTT.

The V and J genes are TRBV11-3 and TRBJ2-7; tentative D call: TRBD2 (6 bases). V lost 4 bases and J lost 0, with 10 bases in between. This CDR3 has 14 residues. CDR1 is SGHNT, CDR2 YENEEA, per germline. For the CDR3, the DNA is TGTGCCAGCAGCTCGGGACTTAGCTCCTACGAGCAGTACTTC. It specifies CASSSGLSSYEQYF. Full variable domain (outside the CDR3, taken from reference TRBV11-3 and TRBJ2-7): EAGVVQSPRYKIIEKKQPVAFWCNPISGHNTLYWYLQNLGQGPELLIRYENEEAVDDSQLPKDRFSAERLKGVDSTLKIQPAELGDSAVYLCASSSGLSSYEQYFGPGTRLTVT.

This rearrangement joins TRBV28 to TRBJ2-5; D unresolved. The CDR3 runs to 14 residues. The germline V and J ends were trimmed by 3 bases and 0 bases, with 8 bases remaining between them. Germline V gene data show CDR1 as MDHEN and CDR2 as SYDVKM. CDR3 sequence reads: CASSFLGYQETQYF. In nucleotides, the CDR3 is TGTGCCAGCAGTTTCCTCGGGTACCAAGAGACCCAGTACTTC.

The V and J genes are TRBV4-3 and TRBJ1-2, with a tentative D call TRBD1 (6 bases). V gave up 0 bases and J gave up 4 bases, with 12 bases separating them. The germline gives CDR1 LGHNA, CDR2 YSLEER. The CDR3 is 15 amino acids. CDR3 nucleotides: TGCGCCAGCAGCCAAGAGGCGAGGGGGACCTATGGCTACACCTTC. Its translation is CASSQEARGTYGYTF.

The chain joins TRBV7-3 to TRBJ1-1; D remains unclear. Germline-derived CDR1 and CDR2 are SGHTA and FQGTGA. CDR3 length: 14 residues. The V gene lost 3 bases and the J gene lost 1 base, with 9 bases spanning the gap. The CDR3 is CASSFSAKNTEAFF. DNA of the CDR3: TGTGCCAGCAGCTTTTCCGCGAAGAACACTGAAGCTTTCTTT.

V and J are TRBV6-1 and TRBJ1-1; D gene uncertain. The CDR3 is 15 residues long. V dropped 2 bases and J dropped 7 bases, with 17 bases sitting between them. The germline V gene has CDR1 MNHNS and CDR2 SASEGT. CDR3 sequence reads: CASSESPGIPLEAFF. CDR3 sequence (DNA): TGTGCCAGCAGTGAATCTCCGGGAATCCCCCTTGAAGCTTTCTTT.

The chain recombines TRBV19 with TRBJ1-2; 7 bases are shared with TRBD1. The CDR3 has 15 residues. Trimming removed 7 bases from V and 5 bases from J; junction bases left unmatched: 13. CDR1 is LNHDA and CDR2 is SQIVND in the germline V gene (reference sequence). Here the CDR3 reads CASTPDRTSVYGYTF. Here the CDR3 DNA reads TGTGCCAGTACCCCGGACAGGACCTCCGTGTATGGCTACACCTTC.

Written as DNA, the CDR3 is TGTGCCAGCAGCCCCAGAGGTAGTAGCGGGGGGTACAATGAGCAGTTCTTC. It codes for CASSPRGSSGGYNEQFF. The chain uses TRBV9 and TRBJ2-1; 10 nucleotides align to TRBD2. Losses at the gene ends were 4 bases for V and 4 bases for J; bases not matched to a gene: 11. Per the germline V gene, CDR1 is SGDLS and CDR2 is YYNGEE. The length of the CDR3 is 17 residues.

CDR3 region: CASSSRRGGEWTIYF. CDR3 DNA: TGTGCCAGTAGTTCCCGCAGGGGCGGAGAATGGACCATATATTTT. The chain carries TRBV19 and TRBJ1-3; D is perhaps TRBD1 (6 bases). This CDR3 is built from 15 residues. CDR1 and CDR2 (germline): LNHDA, SQIVND (reference sequence). V was trimmed by 5 bases and J by 10 bases, leaving 21 bases between them.

This chain links TRBV29-1 with TRBJ1-1; D uncertain. Trimming left V 6 bases short and J 0 bases short, with 11 bases between. The V gene's germline CDR1 is SQVTM and CDR2 ANQGSEA. The CDR3 is 13 residues long. The CDR3 loop is CSVGKTLNTEAFF. Here the CDR3 DNA reads TGCAGCGTCGGGAAGACCTTGAACACTGAAGCTTTCTTT.

The V call is TRBV25-1, the J call TRBJ2-7; 11 nucleotides match TRBD2. Germline values: CDR1 MGHDK, CDR2 SYGVNS. Unmatched junction bases numbered 14, after V lost 6 bases and J lost 4 bases. The CDR3 consists of 17 residues. CDR3: CASSPSSGRWFRYEQYF. The DNA for the CDR3 is TGTGCCAGCAGCCCGTCTAGCGGGAGGTGGTTCAGGTACGAGCAGTACTTC.

The J gene is TRBJ1-6, the V gene TRBV28; 7 positions match TRBD1. With V trimmed by 7 bases and J by 9 bases, 15 bases remained unmatched. The CDR3 extends over 16 amino acids. Per the germline V gene, CDR1 is MDHEN and CDR2 is SYDVKM. This CDR3 reads CASTGYDRVDSSPLHF. The CDR3 DNA reads as TGTGCCAGCACCGGTTACGACAGGGTTGATTCTTCACCCCTCCACTTT.

The chain combines TRBV9 with TRBJ2-2; weak D call: TRBD2 (5 bases). V shed 1 base and J shed 5 bases, with 12 bases lying between them. The CDR3 length is 15 residues. Germline assignment: CDR1 SGDLS and CDR2 YYNGEE. CDR3 coding DNA: TGTGCCAGCAGCGTATCCCTAGGCGGGACCGGGGAGCTGTTTTTT. This sequence encodes CASSVSLGGTGELFF.

In DNA, the CDR3 is TGTGCCAGCAGTGAATACATTAACTATAATTCACCCCTCCACTTT. Encoded protein: CASSEYINYNSPLHF. The V and J genes are TRBV2 and TRBJ1-6; no clear D gene. The germline V gene encodes CDR1 SNHLY and CDR2 FYNNEI. The CDR3 runs to 15 residues. Trimming removed 2 bases at V and 3 bases at J, with 8 bases between. The full variable domain, its missing parts supplied by reference TRBV2 and TRBJ1-6, is EPEVTQTPSHQVTQMGQEVILRCVPISNHLYFYWYRQILGQKVEFLVSFYNNEISEKSEIFDDQFSVERPDGSNFTLKIRSTKLEDSAMYFCASSEYINYNSPLHFGNGTRLTVT.

The V gene is TRBV5-5, the J gene TRBJ1-1, with D tentatively TRBD1 (6 bases). The CDR3 loop spans 13 amino acids. With 2 bases removed from V and 3 bases from J, the gap between germline ends came to 8 bases. The V gene's germline CDR1 is SGHKS and CDR2 YYEKEE (reference sequence). The CDR3 DNA is TGTGCCAGCAGCTTACAGGGCGACACTGAAGCTTTCTTT. This sequence encodes CASSLQGDTEAFF.

V usage is TRBV5-5 and J usage is TRBJ2-7; a weak D match, TRBD2 (5 bases). Germline CDR1 and CDR2: SGHKS and YYEKEE (reference sequence). Between the trimmed V and J ends, which lost 0 bases and 0 bases, there was a span of 7 bases. The length of the CDR3 is 14 residues. CDR3 DNA: TGTGCCAGCAGCTTGGAGGGAGCCTCCTACGAGCAGTACTTC. Translation gives CASSLEGASYEQYF.

The rearrangement joins TRBV6-5 to TRBJ2-7, with a tentative D call TRBD2 (5 bases). The V gene lost 11 bases and the J gene lost 1 base, with 15 bases spanning the gap. The CDR3 sequence is 13 residues long. In germline, CDR1 is MNHEY, CDR2 SVGAGI. The CDR3 protein is CALRGLGSYEQYF. The CDR3 DNA follows: TGTGCCCTACGAGGGCTAGGGTCCTACGAGCAGTACTTC.

V gene TRBV7-9 combines with J gene TRBJ2-7, with 12 positions matching TRBD2. The length of the CDR3 is 13 residues. The germline gives CDR1 SEHNR, CDR2 FQNEAQ (reference sequence). V lost 11 bases, J lost 3 bases, and 5 bases stayed unmatched. DNA of the CDR3: TGTGCCGGGGGACTAGCGGGTGGCTACGAGCAGTACTTC. Amino acid sequence: CAGGLAGGYEQYF.

The rearrangement joins TRBV2 to TRBJ2-2; D is unresolved. Germline lookup yields CDR1 SNHLY and CDR2 FYNNEI. The CDR3 covers 12 residues. V dropped 7 bases and J dropped 5 bases, with 8 bases sitting between them. The CDR3 protein is CASIAMTGELFF. DNA for the CDR3: TGTGCCAGCATTGCGATGACCGGGGAGCTGTTTTTT.

This clone was observed a single time. The chain carries TRBV27 and TRBJ1-1; D is undetermined. Per germline, CDR1 MNHEY and CDR2 SMNVEV (reference sequence). Trimming took off 6 bases at V and 3 bases at J, with 14 bases between the two ends. CDR3 size: 14 residues. CDR3 bases: TGTGCCAGCAGATATCTCCGGGAAGACACTGAAGCTTTCTTT. Translated, it gives CASRYLREDTEAFF.

This chain links TRBV2 with TRBJ1-1; tentatively, D is TRBD1 (6 bases). Deletions cut 9 bases from V and 1 base from J, with 15 bases between. CDR3 length: 14 residues. From germline, CDR1 is SNHLY and CDR2 FYNNEI. CDR3 residues: CARDGTPQNTEAFF. In DNA, the CDR3 is TGTGCCAGGGACGGGACACCGCAGAACACTGAAGCTTTCTTT.

The J gene is TRBJ1-2, the V gene TRBV9; D perhaps matches TRBD1 (5 bases). Germline V gene sequence: CDR1 SGDLS, CDR2 YYNGEE. This CDR3 has 14 amino acids. The germline V and J ends were trimmed by 0 bases and 0 bases, with 6 bases remaining between them. CDR3 DNA sequence: TGTGCCAGCAGCGTAGGACAGTCTAACTATGGCTACACCTTC. Protein sequence: CASSVGQSNYGYTF.

This chain links TRBV6-2 or TRBV6-3 with TRBJ2-1; 9 nucleotides agree with TRBD1. This CDR3 is 16 amino acids long. The germline CDR1 and CDR2 sequences are MNHEY and SVGEGT. The V gene end was trimmed by 4 bases and the J gene end by 8 bases; junction bases not matched to a gene: 12. The CDR3 region has the DNA TGTGCCAGCAGTTTATTCAATCCGGGACAGGGCTATGAGCAGTTCTTC. Protein product: CASSLFNPGQGYEQFF.

The chain has TRBV3-1 (or the pseudogene TRBV3-2) and TRBJ1-2; 8 bases are shared with TRBD1. Per germline, CDR1 LGHDT and CDR2 YNNKEL (reference sequence). J gave up 8 bases and V 5 bases, and 16 bases lay outside the gene matches. This CDR3 region has 16 residues. CDR3 region: CASSAWEAGGAEGYTF. CDR3 sequence (DNA): TGTGCCAGCAGCGCCTGGGAGGCAGGGGGCGCGGAAGGCTACACCTTC.

The CDR3 protein is CASSNNGGLHGYTF. The CDR3 DNA reads TGTGCCAGCAGCAATAACGGGGGTCTGCATGGCTACACCTTC. The chain combines TRBV5-4 with TRBJ1-2, with a tentative D call TRBD1 (5 bases). The V and J ends lost 4 bases and 6 bases respectively, with 16 bases between them. Per germline, CDR1 SGHNT and CDR2 YYREEE (reference sequence). The CDR3 sequence is 14 residues long.

This chain connects TRBV19 to TRBJ1-2; 8 positions agree with TRBD1. Germline CDR1 LNHDA, CDR2 SQIVND (reference sequence). The CDR3 is 17 residues long. The ends lost 2 bases at V and 5 bases at J; junction bases unmatched: 13. CDR3 nucleotide sequence: TGTGCCAGTAGTATACTGGGACAGGTCGGGCCCTCGTATGGCTACACCTTC. Its protein product is CASSILGQVGPSYGYTF.